This T cell receptor beta chain appears in the sequencing data of a study of blood T cells in healthy people across ages. PCR was performed a second time for about 6 to 12 cycles using a sample-barcoded 5' primer and a J-beta primer mix. Tagging of each cDNA molecule was performed by a template-switch adaptor with 12 random nucleotides. Each CDR3 protein gets one entry after TCRdb re-called the 5' RACE reads with MiXCR. Altogether hundreds of thousands of distinct CDR3 sequences are present, approximately 60% being singletons, with the ten largest covering around 25%. Study-wide results and caveats: When one million T cells were used, diversity estimates were thought to be underestimates.

This clonotype has a handful of counts. Its antigen is as yet unknown. This CDR3 spans 12 amino acids. With V trimmed by 3 bases and J by 13 bases, 6 bases remained unmatched. The chain has TRBV12-3 or TRBV12-4 and TRBJ1-1, with TRBD1 identical over 9 bases. Sequences were obtained from blood. This receptor was identified in a man aged 40-49 years in good health. CDR3 residues: CASSFLRQGGFF. CDR3 nucleotide sequence: TGTGCCAGCAGTTTCCTTCGACAGGGGGGTTTCTTT.